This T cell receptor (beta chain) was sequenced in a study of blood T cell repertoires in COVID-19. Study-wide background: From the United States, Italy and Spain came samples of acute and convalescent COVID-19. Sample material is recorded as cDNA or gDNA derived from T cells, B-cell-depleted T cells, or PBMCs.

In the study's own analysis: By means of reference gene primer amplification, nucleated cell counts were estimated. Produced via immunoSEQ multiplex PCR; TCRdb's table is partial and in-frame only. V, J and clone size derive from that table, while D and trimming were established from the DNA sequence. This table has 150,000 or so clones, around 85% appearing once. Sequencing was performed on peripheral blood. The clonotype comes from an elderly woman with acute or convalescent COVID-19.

CDR3 amino acids: CASSLEGHNTGELFF. The CDR3 DNA is TGTGCCAGCAGCTTAGAGGGACACAACACCGGGGAGCTGTTTTTT. The chain links TRBV11-2 to TRBJ2-2, with D possibly being TRBD1 (6 bases). Trimming removed 0 bases at V and 2 bases at J, with 7 bases between. CDR1 and CDR2 from the germline V gene are SGHAT and FQNNGV. The CDR3 is 15 residues long.